This T cell receptor beta chain was profiled in a study of T-cell memory formation after mild COVID-19. Study information: Each donor largely had its own TCR clusters.

Whole-study findings and limits: CD4/CD8 balance characterized clones contracting day 15 to 85, and CD4+ skew characterized later expanders. Cross-reactive memory apparently joined, as some responding clones appeared in pre-infection memory.

With constant-segment primers, 5'RACE yielded cDNA libraries of TCR alpha and TCR beta that carried sample barcodes and UMIs. TCRdb re-derived calls from the 5' RACE reads in MiXCR, one entry per CDR3 protein. This sample has about 250,000 distinct CDR3 sequences, with over 15% found just once. CDR1 and CDR2 (germline): SGHDT, YYEEEE. The V gene lost 2 bases and the J gene lost 5 bases, with 13 bases spanning the gap. The CDR3 has 14 amino acids. The table lists this clonotype with a few counts. The antigen is undetermined. The sample consisted of PBMCs or a T cell subset sorted from them (not recorded which). The chain couples TRBV5-6 to TRBJ1-1; maybe TRBD1 (6 bases). The clonotype originates from an adult woman who had mild COVID-19 (a few samples of this study predate the infection). Cell type and time point are not known. The CDR3 here is CASSFQGRETEAFF. CDR3 DNA: TGTGCCAGCAGCTTCCAGGGGAGGGAAACTGAAGCTTTCTTT. Looking up the rest from reference TRBV5-6 and TRBJ1-1 gives the full variable domain: DAGVTQSPTHLIKTRGQQVTLRCSPKSGHDTVSWYQQALGQGPQFIFQYYEEEERQRGNFPDRFSGHQFPNYSSELNVNALLLGDSALYLCASSFQGRETEAFFGQGTRLTVV.